This T cell receptor (beta chain) is drawn from a study of read filtering for tumor transcriptome and immune sequencing (dated by TCRdb to 2020 to 2022). Looking at the study overall: The cohort had 17 male and 14 female patients with a mean age of around 66 years, ranging from roughly 45 to 80. After DNase treatment, whole-transcriptome libraries were prepared using the TruSeq RNA Access Library Prep Kit. Using the same bone marrow samples, the study ran both targeted immune repertoire sequencing and bulk whole-transcriptome sequencing and then compared the TCR repertoires from each method. Under revised international staging, about 8 patients fell into R-ISS I, more than 15 into R-ISS II and 7 into R-ISS III. One of the main goals was to work out a read-filtering strategy for immune repertoire data, in particular whether clonotypes backed by only a single read should be removed. Per sample, about 4.05 to 10.27 million TCR-region mapped reads were obtained with IR-seq, compared with only about 80 to 1,300 with RNA-seq.

The Immunoverse kit was used to build TCR libraries from 400 ng RNA, with molecular barcoded adaptors covering alpha/delta and beta/gamma chains. The same RNA used for transcriptome sequencing was used for TCR library preparation. Sequencing of the TCR libraries was done on an Illumina HiSeq 4000 with 2 x 150 cycles. In the authors' own workflow: TCR reads were aligned to human V, D, J and C references and assembled into CDR3 clonotypes with MiXCR, including quality filtering and error correction. The tcR package in R was used to analyze clonotype counts and gene usage diversity. For inspection of raw mapping reads, RNA-seq reads were mapped by STAR aligner version 2.5.3a onto GRCh37 of the human genome. To test how sequencing depth affects detected clonotypes, IR-seq fastq files were randomly downsampled with Seqtk 1.3. The public sequencing data were trimmed at Q25 with fastp and processed into clonotypes with MiXCR by TCRdb, which kept only in-frame beta chains. Every CDR3 protein is listed once, alongside the most common genes and DNA of its rows. These V and J calls derive from TCRdb rather than the authors' analysis. For this sample the table gives 130,000 or so distinct CDR3 sequences, of which approximately 13% were detected only once. The biggest ten clones account for under 9% of the sample.

Measured from the cysteine to the phenylalanine, the CDR3 is 14 residues long. Only the CDR3 part of the read is kept: 42 bases, read in frame from the first base. CDR1 DFQATT and CDR2 SNEGSKA are derived from the germline V gene (reference sequence). V is pruned by 2 bases and J by 5 bases, leaving 8 bases of the junction without a gene match. The paper's findings and limits, for the study overall: IR-seq captured clonotypes at much higher depth and more reliably than RNA-seq, and smaller IR-seq throughput sufficed to identify most shared clonotypes. The sorted CD138-negative fraction was a mixed bone marrow immune population, not purified T cells. Single-read clonotypes made up about 81.9% of clonotypes but about 3.5% of total reads in IR-seq, and over 60% of clonotypes and 44.6% of reads in RNA-seq. The correlation between IR-seq and RNA-seq shared clonotype proportions was increased by removal of single-read clonotypes.

Each patient had bone marrow sampled at the time of active disease. Ficoll-Hypaque density gradient centrifugation was used to isolate bone marrow mononuclear cells. Myeloma plasma cells were removed and CD138-negative cells were obtained by negative selection following labeling with CD138 magnetic microbeads on a MACS separator. The purity of the isolated cells was checked by flow cytometry with CD138 antibodies on an Attune NxT. Total RNA was extracted using TRIzol reagent and was quantified on a NanoDrop spectrophotometer. For each patient, paired RNA-seq and IR-seq were run on the CD138-negative bone marrow sample from that patient. In this sample, this clonotype turned up many times. The antigen this receptor binds is unknown. The input lacks base qualities; no much larger clone sits a single base away.

The receptor chain draws on TRBV20-1 and TRBJ2-7; TRBD2 lines up with 8 middle nucleotides. The TCR sequence derives from a donor aged 40 or over with multiple myeloma. The sequenced sample consisted of a population of CD138-negative cells sorted from bone marrow. The cell subset or site tag for this specimen amounts to: bone marrow mononuclear cells depleted of CD138+ plasma/myeloma cells by negative magnetic selection. The sequenced DNA is TGCAGTGCTAGACGCCCGACTAGCGCTCACGAGCAGTACTTC. Its protein reads: CSARRPTSAHEQYF.